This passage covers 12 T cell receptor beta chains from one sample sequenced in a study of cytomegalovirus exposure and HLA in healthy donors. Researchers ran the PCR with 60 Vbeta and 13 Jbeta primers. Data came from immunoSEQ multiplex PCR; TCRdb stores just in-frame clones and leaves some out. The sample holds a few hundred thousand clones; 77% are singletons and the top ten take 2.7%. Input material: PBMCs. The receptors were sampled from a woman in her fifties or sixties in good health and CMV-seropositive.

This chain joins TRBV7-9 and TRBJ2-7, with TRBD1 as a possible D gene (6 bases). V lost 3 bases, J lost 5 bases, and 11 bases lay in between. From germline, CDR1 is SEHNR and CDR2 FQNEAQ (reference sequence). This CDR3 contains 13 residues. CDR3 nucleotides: TGTGCCAGCAGCTTCAATACAGGGAACGAGCAGTACTTC. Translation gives CASSFNTGNEQYF.

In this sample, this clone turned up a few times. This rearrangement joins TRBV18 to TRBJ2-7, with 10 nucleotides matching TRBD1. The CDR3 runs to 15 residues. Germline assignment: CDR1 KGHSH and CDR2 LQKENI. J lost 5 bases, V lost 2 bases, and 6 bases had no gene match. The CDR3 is CASSPGQGVANEQYF. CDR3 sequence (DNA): TGTGCCAGCTCACCAGGACAGGGGGTTGCCAACGAGCAGTACTTC. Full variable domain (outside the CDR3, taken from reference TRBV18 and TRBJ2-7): NAGVMQNPRHLVRRRGQEARLRCSPMKGHSHVYWYRQLPEEGLKFMVYLQKENIIDESGMPKERFSAEFPKEGPSILRIQQVVRGDSAAYFCASSPGQGVANEQYFGPGTRLTVT.

The CDR3 reads CASSQARTGAKNTGELFF. CDR3 sequence (DNA): TGTGCCAGCAGCCAAGCACGGACAGGGGCCAAGAACACCGGGGAGCTGTTTTTT. The rearrangement links TRBV7-9 to TRBJ2-2, with 9 bases identical to TRBD1. Germline values: CDR1 SEHNR, CDR2 FQNEAQ (reference sequence). CDR3 length equals 18 residues. J lost 1 base, V lost 5 bases, and 11 bases had no gene match.

The CDR3 nucleotides are TGTGCCAGCAGCCCCTACTACGACAGGGTGCGAGGAAACACCATATATTTT. Its translation is CASSPYYDRVRGNTIYF. V usage is TRBV27 and J usage is TRBJ1-3, with 7 bases aligning to TRBD1. Germline loops: CDR1 MNHEY, CDR2 SMNVEV (reference sequence). CDR3 size: 17 residues. After removal of 6 bases from V and 4 bases from J, the junction contained 15 bases not matched to a gene.

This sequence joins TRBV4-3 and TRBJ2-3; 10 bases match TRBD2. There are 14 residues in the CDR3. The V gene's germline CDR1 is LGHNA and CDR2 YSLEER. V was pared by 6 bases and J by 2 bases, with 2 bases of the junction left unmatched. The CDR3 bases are TGCGCCAGCAGTACTAGCGGGAACACAGATACGCAGTATTTT. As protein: CASSTSGNTDTQYF.

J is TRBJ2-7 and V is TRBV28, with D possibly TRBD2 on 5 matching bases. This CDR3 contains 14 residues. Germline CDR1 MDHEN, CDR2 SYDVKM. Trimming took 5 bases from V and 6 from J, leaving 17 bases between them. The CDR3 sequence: CASSAPGDNSEQYF. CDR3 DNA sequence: TGTGCCAGCAGTGCACCCGGGGATAACAGCGAGCAGTACTTC. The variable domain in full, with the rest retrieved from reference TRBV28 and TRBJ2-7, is DVKVTQSSRYLVKRTGEKVFLECVQDMDHENMFWYRQDPGLGLRLIYFSYDVKMKEKGDIPEGYSVSREKKERFSLILESASTNQTSMYLCASSAPGDNSEQYFGPGTRLTVT.

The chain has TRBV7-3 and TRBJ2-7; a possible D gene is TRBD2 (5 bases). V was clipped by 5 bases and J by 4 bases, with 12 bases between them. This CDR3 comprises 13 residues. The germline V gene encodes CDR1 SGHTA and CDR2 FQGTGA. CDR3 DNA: TGTGCCAGCAGCGAAGCGGTAGGATACGAGCAGTACTTC. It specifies CASSEAVGYEQYF.

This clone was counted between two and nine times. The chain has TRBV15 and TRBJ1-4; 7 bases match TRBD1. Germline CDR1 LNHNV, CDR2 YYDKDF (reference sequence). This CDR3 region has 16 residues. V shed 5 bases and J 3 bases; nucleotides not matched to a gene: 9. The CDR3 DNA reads TGTGCCACCAGCTCGGGACGCCAGGGGGCTAATGAAAAACTGTTTTTT. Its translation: CATSSGRQGANEKLFF.

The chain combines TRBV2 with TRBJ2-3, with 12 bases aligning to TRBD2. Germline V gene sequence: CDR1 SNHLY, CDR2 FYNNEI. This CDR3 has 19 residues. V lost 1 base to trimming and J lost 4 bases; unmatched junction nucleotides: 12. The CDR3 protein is CASSEGGASGRASADTQYF. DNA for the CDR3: TGTGCCAGCAGTGAAGGGGGGGCTAGCGGGAGGGCCAGTGCAGATACGCAGTATTTT. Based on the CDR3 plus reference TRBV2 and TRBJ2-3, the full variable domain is EPEVTQTPSHQVTQMGQEVILRCVPISNHLYFYWYRQILGQKVEFLVSFYNNEISEKSEIFDDQFSVERPDGSNFTLKIRSTKLEDSAMYFCASSEGGASGRASADTQYFGPGTRLTVL.

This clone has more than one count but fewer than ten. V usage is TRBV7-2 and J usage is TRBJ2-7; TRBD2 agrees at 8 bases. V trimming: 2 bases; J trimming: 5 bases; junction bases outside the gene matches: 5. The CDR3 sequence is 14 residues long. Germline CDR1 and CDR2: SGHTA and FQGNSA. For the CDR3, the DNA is TGTGCCAGCAGCTTACGCGGGGGGTTAGACGAGCAGTACTTC. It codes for CASSLRGGLDEQYF.

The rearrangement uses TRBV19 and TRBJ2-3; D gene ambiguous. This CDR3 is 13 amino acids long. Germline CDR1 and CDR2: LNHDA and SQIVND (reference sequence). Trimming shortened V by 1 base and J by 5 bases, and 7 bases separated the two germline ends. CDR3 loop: CASSIGARDTQYF. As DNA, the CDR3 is TGTGCCAGTAGTATAGGGGCCAGAGATACGCAGTATTTT. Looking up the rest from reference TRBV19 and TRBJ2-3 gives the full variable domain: DGGITQSPKYLFRKEGQNVTLSCEQNLNHDAMYWYRQDPGQGLRLIYYSQIVNDFQKGDIAEGYSVSREKKESFPLTVTSAQKNPTAFYLCASSIGARDTQYFGPGTRLTVL.

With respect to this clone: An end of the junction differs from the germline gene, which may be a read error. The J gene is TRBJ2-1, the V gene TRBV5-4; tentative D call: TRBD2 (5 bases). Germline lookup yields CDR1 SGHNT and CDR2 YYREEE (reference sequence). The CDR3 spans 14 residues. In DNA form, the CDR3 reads TGTGCCAGCAGCTTGGACGGGAACAACAATGAGCAGCTCTTC. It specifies CASSLDGNNNEQLF.